The rows below give T cell receptor beta chains drawn from one sample of a study of glioma-infiltrating T cells after dendritic cell vaccination. The table came from immunoSEQ multiplex PCR; TCRdb's copy has only in-frame clones and leaves some out. The data contain 90,000 to 95,000 clones, roughly four fifths of them singletons. This specimen was blood, taken after dendritic cell vaccination. All receptors come from a human donor with glioblastoma. Each CDR3 is given with its conserved first and last residue. Fields, in order: V gene, J gene, clone size, D gene, CDR3 protein, CDR3 DNA. A D gene is named only where the DNA matches it firmly. Size is stated for part of the rows, as once, few or many counts, or as a class when the clone is expanded.

TRBV5-4	TRBJ1-1	once	NA	CASSTRTNEAFF	TGTGCCAGCAGCACCAGGACAAATGAAGCTTTCTTT
TRBV2	TRBJ2-4	NA	NA	CASSEVGKDRGIQYF	TGTGCCAGCAGTGAAGTCGGAAAGGACCGGGGCATTCAGTACTTC
TRBV19	TRBJ1-2	NA	TRBD1	CASSKGQDKSYYGYTF	TGTGCCAGTAGTAAGGGACAGGATAAGAGCTATTATGGCTACACCTTC
TRBV5-6	TRBJ1-5	few	TRBD1	CASSSYRGVGNQPQHF	TGTGCCAGCAGCTCTTACAGGGGAGTAGGGAATCAGCCCCAGCATTTT
TRBV5-1	TRBJ2-6	NA	NA	CASSLGGESGANVLTF	TGCGCCAGCAGCTTGGGTGGGGAGTCTGGGGCCAACGTCCTGACTTTC
TRBV28	TRBJ1-4	NA	TRBD1	CASSLQGQVNEKLFF	TGTGCCAGCAGTTTACAGGGACAGGTTAATGAAAAACTGTTTTTT
TRBV25-1	TRBJ1-6	NA	NA	CASSERGLANSPLHF	TGTGCCAGCAGTGAAAGGGGTCTTGCGAATTCACCCCTCCACTTT
TRBV7-2	TRBJ2-1	NA	TRBD2	CASSPPSSGGNEQFF	TGTGCCAGCAGCCCCCCGTCTAGCGGCGGCAATGAGCAGTTCTTC
TRBV12-5	TRBJ2-5	NA	NA	CASGLPPRGRETQYF	TGTGCTAGTGGTTTGCCCCCCCGGGGGAGAGAGACCCAGTACTTC
TRBV6-1	TRBJ1-5	NA	TRBD1	CASSGGTGGAHSNQPQHF	TGTGCCAGCAGTGGAGGGACAGGGGGCGCCCATAGCAATCAGCCCCAGCATTTT
TRBV19	TRBJ1-5	NA	TRBD1	CASSIQGANQPQHF	TGTGCCAGTAGTATACAGGGGGCGAATCAGCCCCAGCATTTT
TRBV4-2	TRBJ2-1	NA	NA	CASSQEDWEQFF	TGTGCCAGCAGCCAAGAGGACTGGGAGCAGTTCTTC
TRBV19	TRBJ2-7	NA	NA	CASSMSGQGYEQYF	TGTGCCAGTAGTATGAGTGGGCAAGGATACGAGCAGTACTTC
TRBV7-2	TRBJ2-2	once	NA	CASSFSHTGELFF	TGTGCCAGCAGTTTCTCCCACACCGGGGAGCTGTTTTTT
TRBV30	TRBJ1-3	NA	NA	CAWSVRGGRGNTIYF	TGTGCCTGGAGTGTACGTGGGGGGAGGGGAAACACCATATATTTT
TRBV19	TRBJ2-3	NA	NA	CASSIQSGASDTQYF	TGTGCCAGTAGTATTCAGTCAGGGGCCTCAGATACGCAGTATTTT
TRBV5-4	TRBJ2-3	NA	NA	CASSLRTGMGTDTQYF	TGTGCCAGCAGCTTGCGGACGGGGATGGGCACAGATACGCAGTATTTT
TRBV27	TRBJ1-6	few	NA	CASSLQGSPLHF	TGTGCCAGCAGTTTACAGGGTTCACCCCTCCACTTT
TRBV4-2	TRBJ2-5	NA	TRBD2	CASSQGSGGLETQYF	TGTGCCAGCAGCCAAGGTAGCGGGGGGTTAGAGACCCAGTACTTC
TRBV14	TRBJ2-5	NA	NA	CASSRQPGLQETQYF	TGTGCCAGCAGCCGTCAACCGGGACTCCAAGAGACCCAGTACTTC
TRBV18	TRBJ2-5	NA	NA	CASSLMEGGETQYF	TGTGCCAGCTCCCTTATGGAAGGGGGAGAGACCCAGTACTTC
TRBV19	TRBJ1-4	few	NA	CASSIGGRWEKLFF	TGTGCCAGTAGTATTGGGGGGAGATGGGAAAAACTGTTTTTT
TRBV7-9	TRBJ2-1	NA	NA	CASSYGQGGYEQFF	TGTGCCAGCAGCTATGGACAAGGAGGGTATGAGCAGTTCTTC
TRBV6-6	TRBJ2-1	few	TRBD1	CASTKGQGRDEQFF	TGTGCCAGCACTAAAGGACAGGGCAGGGATGAGCAGTTCTTC
TRBV29-1	TRBJ1-2	NA	TRBD1	CSVEVTGGGGYTF	TGCAGCGTTGAAGTGACAGGGGGTGGTGGCTACACCTTC
TRBV5-3	TRBJ1-4	few	NA	CARSLNHRRGVNEKLFF	TGTGCCAGAAGCCTAAACCACCGACGGGGGGTTAATGAAAAACTGTTTTTT
TRBV11-1	TRBJ2-6	NA	TRBD2	CASSRGLAGGFSGANVLTF	TGTGCCAGCAGCCGCGGACTAGCGGGAGGTTTCTCTGGGGCCAACGTCCTGACTTTC
TRBV7-2	TRBJ2-7	few	TRBD2	CASGRTSGYEQYF	TGTGCCAGCGGCCGGACTAGCGGCTACGAGCAGTACTTC
TRBV7-9	TRBJ1-6	NA	NA	CASSLLGSSYNSPLHF	TGTGCCAGCAGCTTACTAGGGAGCTCCTATAATTCACCCCTCCACTTT